Each of the 30 T cell receptor beta chains below was sequenced from the same sample in a study of T cells in Graves' hyperthyroidism and ophthalmopathy. What was amplified from RNA transcripts were TCR beta CDR3 regions. Using the HTBI primer set, a first-round RT-PCR was run on the TCR CDR3. In TCRdb, the multiplex PCR reads were re-called with MiXCR into one record per CDR3 protein. The sample lists about 360,000 distinct CDR3 sequences, over 10% occurring once. Material for sequencing was blood. These receptor sequences come from a woman aged 18 to 35 with Graves' hyperthyroidism.

On this clonotype itself: At one end the junction does not follow the germline gene, possibly because of a read error. The chain's CDR3 is CASIAPGEFRNYGYTF. CDR3 coding DNA: TGCGCCAGCATCGCGCCAGGGGAATTTAGAAACTATGGCTACACCTTC. The V and J genes are TRBV6-2 or TRBV6-3 and TRBJ1-2, with TRBD1 as a possible D gene (6 bases). Germline values: CDR1 MNHEY, CDR2 SVGEGT. The CDR3 has 16 amino acids.

In this sample, this clonotype turned up many times. The genes are TRBV12-3 or TRBV12-4 and TRBJ2-5; D is unresolved. This CDR3 is 11 amino acids long. V lost 4 bases, J lost 3 bases, and 3 bases lay in between. Here the CDR3 DNA reads TGTGCCAGCAGTTCCGAAGAGACCCAGTACTTC. It yields the protein CASSSEETQYF.

This clonotype was observed at least ten times. The rearrangement links TRBV4-3 to TRBJ2-1; D possibly corresponds to TRBD2 (5 bases). Germline CDR1 is LGHNA and CDR2 is YSLEER. The CDR3 has 15 residues. Trimming took 4 bases from V and 3 from J, leaving 13 bases between them. The CDR3 sequence: CASSPSAAVYNEQFF. The DNA for the CDR3 is TGCGCCAGCAGCCCGTCAGCGGCGGTCTACAATGAGCAGTTCTTC.

There are many counts of this clonotype. The CDR3 coding sequence is TGTGCCAGCAGTTACAGGGGGGCGCGGGGCACTGAAGCTTTCTTT. It codes for CASSYRGARGTEAFF. The chain links TRBV6-2 or TRBV6-3 to TRBJ1-1, with D possibly TRBD1 on 6 matching bases. The CDR3 has 15 residues. CDR1 and CDR2 (germline): MNHEY, SVGEGT. The V gene lost 2 bases and the J gene lost 4 bases, with 14 bases spanning the gap.

Ten or more counts support this clonotype. This chain joins TRBV5-6 and TRBJ2-5; no reliable D call. The CDR3 covers 11 residues. Germline CDR1 reads SGHDT; CDR2 reads YYEEEE. V lost 2 bases to trimming and J lost 3 bases, with 2 bases between them. DNA for the CDR3: TGTGCCAGCAGCTTAAAAGAGACCCAGTACTTC. Protein: CASSLKETQYF.

This clonotype came up a few times. This chain joins TRBV7-8 and TRBJ1-2, with 9 nucleotides matching TRBD1. V dropped 1 base and J dropped 8; count of bases not matched to a gene: 14. This CDR3 is built from 17 residues. Germline V gene data show CDR1 as SGHVS and CDR2 as FQNEAQ. This chain's CDR3 is CASSLEGTGSFLGGYTF. CDR3 sequence (DNA): TGTGCCAGCAGCTTAGAAGGGACAGGGAGTTTCCTGGGAGGCTACACCTTC.

There are many counts of this clonotype. This chain uses TRBV20-1 with TRBJ2-5; D unclear. Germline loops: CDR1 DFQATT, CDR2 SNEGSKA (reference sequence). V was cut by 6 bases and J by 1 base, with 9 bases left in between. The CDR3 loop spans 12 amino acids. CDR3 sequence: CSASGRQETQYF. Written as DNA, the CDR3 is TGCAGTGCCTCGGGTCGCCAAGAGACCCAGTACTTC.

This clonotype was counted ten times or more. The chain uses TRBV30 and TRBJ1-3, with no clear D. The CDR3 sequence is 14 residues long. Germline CDR1 reads GTSNPN; CDR2 reads SVGIG (reference sequence). V lost 3 bases to trimming and J lost 8 bases, with 17 bases between them. The CDR3 DNA reads TGTGCCTGGAGCATAAACACCTTCGAGGACACCATATATTTT. This gives the protein CAWSINTFEDTIYF.

This clonotype was recorded at least ten times. The chain carries TRBV12-3 or TRBV12-4 and TRBJ2-7; 12 bases match TRBD2. The CDR3 has 17 amino acids. J gave up 4 bases and V 4 bases, and 11 bases lay outside the gene matches. The CDR3 region has the DNA TGTGCCAGCAGTTATCCGCCGGGACTAGCGGGCGATTACGAGCAGTACTTC. It encodes CASSYPPGLAGDYEQYF.

V is TRBV28 and J is TRBJ1-2; D gene uncertain. The CDR3 has 14 residues. In germline, CDR1 is MDHEN, CDR2 SYDVKM. Between the trimmed V and J ends, which lost 6 bases and 7 bases, there was a span of 18 bases. The CDR3 is CASRPPSFSLGYTF. The CDR3 DNA sequence: TGTGCCAGCAGGCCCCCCAGCTTTAGTCTTGGCTACACCTTC.

J is TRBJ1-2 and V is TRBV29-1; TRBD1 agrees at 8 bases. Germline assignment: CDR1 SQVTM and CDR2 ANQGSEA. Unmatched junction bases numbered 10, after V lost 3 bases and J lost 4 bases. CDR3 size: 15 residues. The DNA of the CDR3 is TGCAGCGTTGATTTTGTCCAGGGGGCCCCCTATGGCTACACCTTC. Translated, it gives CSVDFVQGAPYGYTF.

Ten or more counts support this clonotype. The CDR3 reads CASSFPDREANTEAFF. The DNA for the CDR3 is TGTGCCAGCAGCTTCCCGGACAGGGAGGCAAACACTGAAGCTTTCTTT. V is TRBV7-9 and J is TRBJ1-1, with TRBD1 identical over 8 bases. CDR1 and CDR2 from the germline V gene are SEHNR and FQNEAQ (reference sequence). V shed 3 bases and J 2 bases; nucleotides not matched to a gene: 8. The CDR3 runs to 16 residues.

In this sample, this clonotype turned up a few times. The chain links TRBV9 to TRBJ2-6; no definite D call. This CDR3 region has 15 residues. Trimming took 0 bases from V and 2 from J, leaving 6 bases between them. The germline V gene has CDR1 SGDLS and CDR2 YYNGEE. CDR3 amino acids: CASSVAGTGANVLTF. The CDR3 coding sequence is TGTGCCAGCAGCGTAGCGGGCACTGGGGCCAACGTCCTGACTTTC.

This clonotype was observed many times. The J gene is TRBJ2-3, the V gene TRBV7-3, with D hard to call. The V gene's germline CDR1 is SGHTA and CDR2 FQGTGA. The CDR3 covers 14 residues. V was clipped by 3 bases and J by 4 bases, with 11 bases between them. The CDR3, as DNA: TGTGCCAGCAGCTTGGGCAGGCCCCCAGATACGCAGTATTTT. Its protein product is CASSLGRPPDTQYF. The variable domain in full, completed from reference TRBV7-3 and TRBJ2-3, reads GAGVSQTPSNKVTEKGKYVELRCDPISGHTALYWYRQSLGQGPEFLIYFQGTGAADDSGLPNDRFFAVRPEGSVSTLKIQRTERGDSAVYLCASSLGRPPDTQYFGPGTRLTVL.

V and J are TRBV12-3 or TRBV12-4 and TRBJ2-7; 11 nucleotides line up with TRBD1. Trimming cost V 6 bases and J 9 bases; bases outside gene matches: 4. The CDR3 is made up of 12 amino acids. Written as DNA, the CDR3 is TGTGCCAGCAGATATGGGACAGGGGGGCAGTACTTC. Residues: CASRYGTGGQYF.

In this sample, this clonotype turned up a few times. Written as DNA, the CDR3 is TGTGCCAGCAGTCCCCCGAGCTGGGGCAACAATGAAAAACTGTTTTTT. Translated, it gives CASSPPSWGNNEKLFF. This chain uses TRBV28 with TRBJ1-4; a weak D match, TRBD1 (5 bases). The CDR3 runs 16 residues. Trimming removed 5 bases from V and 5 bases from J, with 18 bases in between. Germline V gene sequence: CDR1 MDHEN, CDR2 SYDVKM.

This clonotype was observed a few times. The chain recombines TRBV11-2 with TRBJ1-3, with D unclear. The germline V gene encodes CDR1 SGHAT and CDR2 FQNNGV. This CDR3 has 14 residues. V was clipped by 4 bases and J by 3 bases, with 10 bases between them. CDR3 in DNA: TGTGCCAGCAGCTCGTATAATGATGGAAACACCATATATTTT. Protein: CASSSYNDGNTIYF. Complete variable domain (other parts from reference TRBV11-2 and TRBJ1-3): EAGVAQSPRYKIIEKRQSVAFWCNPISGHATLYWYQQILGQGPKLLIQFQNNGVVDDSQLPKDRFSAERLKGVDSTLKIQPAKLEDSAVYLCASSSYNDGNTIYFGEGSWLTVV.

The table lists this clonotype with many counts. The chain joins TRBV7-3 to TRBJ1-1; no definite D call. Germline CDR1 and CDR2: SGHTA and FQGTGA. This CDR3 spans 13 amino acids. V gave up 5 bases and J gave up 1 base, with 8 bases separating them. The CDR3 is CASSDRQNTEAFF. The CDR3 DNA follows: TGTGCCAGCAGCGACCGACAGAACACTGAAGCTTTCTTT.

In this sample, this clonotype turned up many times. The CDR3 sequence is CASSTVFTYEQYF. In DNA, the CDR3 is TGTGCCAGCAGTACAGTTTTTACCTACGAGCAGTACTTC. This chain uses TRBV2 with TRBJ2-7; no reliable D call. CDR1 and CDR2 from the germline V gene are SNHLY and FYNNEI. This CDR3 has 13 amino acids. Between the trimmed V and J ends, which lost 5 bases and 2 bases, there was a span of 10 bases.

This clonotype occurred many times. The chain uses TRBV3-1 and TRBJ1-5; D remains unclear. Germline V lookup: CDR1 LGHDT, CDR2 YNNKEL (reference sequence). Trimming cost V 3 bases and J 4 bases, with 4 bases left between them. The CDR3 extends over 12 amino acids. CDR3 region: CASSQLNQPQHF. The CDR3 region has the DNA TGTGCCAGCAGCCAGTTGAATCAGCCCCAGCATTTT.

This clonotype has ten or more counts. The J gene is TRBJ2-7, the V gene TRBV20-1; a possible D gene is TRBD1 (6 bases). V was shortened by 5 bases and J by 7 bases, with 18 bases between the two germline ends. Germline-derived CDR1 and CDR2 are DFQATT and SNEGSKA (reference sequence). The CDR3 runs to 13 residues. CDR3 protein: CSAPRDMESEQYF. In nucleotides, the CDR3 is TGCAGTGCTCCTCGGGACATGGAAAGTGAGCAGTACTTC.

This clonotype was seen ten or more times. This chain links TRBV7-6 with TRBJ1-2, with D hard to call. The CDR3 covers 14 residues. The V gene's germline CDR1 is SGHVS and CDR2 FNYEAQ. V lost 5 bases and J 0 bases, leaving 10 bases between the germline ends. The CDR3 coding sequence is TGTGCCAGCAGCCCCCCGGCACCTAACTATGGCTACACCTTC. Translated, it gives CASSPPAPNYGYTF.

This clonotype has at least ten counts. The V gene is TRBV27, the J gene TRBJ1-2, with D tentatively TRBD1 (6 bases). This CDR3 region has 16 residues. The ends were cut back, 6 bases at V and 7 bases at J, with 24 bases in the middle. Germline V gene data show CDR1 as MNHEY and CDR2 as SMNVEV (reference sequence). The CDR3 protein is CASSNGGGHGGSGYTF. In DNA, the CDR3 is TGTGCCAGCAGCAATGGGGGGGGACACGGAGGGAGTGGCTACACCTTC.

This clonotype was counted many times. The chain couples TRBV28 to TRBJ2-3, with TRBD2 identical over 12 bases. The J segment lost 2 bases and the V segment lost 4 bases, leaving 7 bases of the junction unmatched. The CDR3 loop spans 17 amino acids. Germline V CDR1 and CDR2: MDHEN, SYDVKM. The DNA for the CDR3 is TGTGCCAGCAGTTCGTCGACTAGCGGGAGCGTCACAGATACGCAGTATTTT. It translates to CASSSSTSGSVTDTQYF. Full variable domain (rest looked up from reference TRBV28 and TRBJ2-3): DVKVTQSSRYLVKRTGEKVFLECVQDMDHENMFWYRQDPGLGLRLIYFSYDVKMKEKGDIPEGYSVSREKKERFSLILESASTNQTSMYLCASSSSTSGSVTDTQYFGPGTRLTVL.

Many counts were recorded for this clonotype. V is TRBV2 and J is TRBJ2-1; 9 bases fit TRBD2. This CDR3 has 16 residues. V dropped 5 bases and J dropped 7; count of bases not matched to a gene: 12. The germline gives CDR1 SNHLY, CDR2 FYNNEI. The CDR3 DNA reads as TGTGCCAGCAGTCGGGTGGCGGGGGGGCCGGAGAATGAGCAGTTCTTC. This encodes CASSRVAGGPENEQFF.

J is TRBJ2-7 and V is TRBV6-9, with a weak D call TRBD1 (5 bases). The V end was cut by 3 bases, the J end by 2 bases, with 17 bases between. Germline loops: CDR1 MNHGY, CDR2 SVAAGI. There are 16 residues in the CDR3. CDR3 DNA sequence: TGTGCCAGCAGTTACATCGCAGGGAATCTCCCCTACGAGCAGTACTTC. Translated, it gives CASSYIAGNLPYEQYF.

The chain recombines TRBV29-1 with TRBJ2-7; the D gene is possibly TRBD1 (6 bases). Germline V gene data show CDR1 as SQVTM and CDR2 as ANQGSEA. Trimming pared 4 bases from V and 5 bases from J, leaving 12 bases between. The CDR3 loop spans 12 amino acids. The CDR3 DNA reads TGCAGCGTTGTCCTACAGGGCCACGAGCAGTACTTC. Translation: CSVVLQGHEQYF.

The rearrangement joins TRBV20-1 to TRBJ2-1, with 7 bases matching TRBD2. CDR3 length: 15 amino acids. V lost 3 bases, J lost 0 bases, and 5 bases stayed unmatched. Germline V gene lookup returns CDR1 DFQATT and CDR2 SNEGSKA (reference sequence). The CDR3 protein is CSARTSFDSYNEQFF. The DNA for the CDR3 is TGCAGTGCTAGGACTAGCTTCGACTCCTACAATGAGCAGTTCTTC.

For the CDR3, the DNA is TGTGCCAGCGGGGACAGGGCGCTTAATTCACCCCTCCACTTT. Translating gives CASGDRALNSPLHF. The gene calls are TRBV6-1 and TRBJ1-6, with TRBD1 matching 9 bases. The CDR3 length is 14 residues. Losses at the gene ends were 8 bases for V and 6 bases for J; bases not matched to a gene: 5. In germline, CDR1 is MNHNS, CDR2 SASEGT.

In this sample, this clonotype turned up many times. The chain is built from TRBV20-1 and TRBJ1-1, with D unresolved. This CDR3 spans 14 amino acids. V was clipped by 1 base and J by 4 bases, with 13 bases between them. CDR1 DFQATT and CDR2 SNEGSKA come from the germline V gene (reference sequence). CDR3 bases: TGCAGTGCTAGAGTCCCCAGAGATTTCACTGAAGCTTTCTTT. Its translation: CSARVPRDFTEAFF.